This is a list of T cell receptor beta chains from one sample in a study of neurological immune-mediated disorders. A single record per CDR3 protein comes from TCRdb applying MiXCR to the 5' RACE reads. This sample has 55,000 to 70,000 distinct CDR3 sequences, with roughly 3.6% found just once. The source material was PBMCs. These receptors were obtained from a man under 40 with multiple sclerosis. Each CDR3 is given with its conserved first and last residue. D genes are given only for firm matches. Size is omitted from some rows. Given values are once, few, many or a class for expanded clones.

size | J | D | V | CDR3 | DNA
many | TRBJ2-5 | NA | TRBV18 | CASSPSRTGQETQYF | TGTGCCAGCTCACCCTCAAGGACGGGTCAAGAGACCCAGTACTTC
many | TRBJ2-7 | NA | TRBV5-1 | CASSGTGSSYEQYF | TGCGCCAGCAGCGGGACGGGAAGCTCCTACGAGCAGTACTTC
many | TRBJ1-1 | NA | TRBV7-2 | CASSPRQVNTEAFF | TGTGCCAGCAGCCCGCGACAGGTTAACACTGAAGCTTTCTTT
many | TRBJ2-1 | NA | TRBV7-9 | CASSPLDNEQFF | TGTGCCAGCAGCCCCCTCGACAATGAGCAGTTCTTC
few | TRBJ1-4 | NA | TRBV20-1 | CSARDPEGREKLFF | TGCAGTGCTAGAGATCCGGAGGGAAGGGAAAAACTGTTTTTT
many | TRBJ1-1 | NA | TRBV4-1 | CASSPRTAHPNTEAFF | TGCGCCAGCAGCCCCAGGACAGCACATCCGAACACTGAAGCTTTCTTT
many | TRBJ2-1 | TRBD2 | TRBV20-1 | CSASRGGPYNEQFF | TGCAGTGCTAGTCGGGGGGGCCCCTACAATGAGCAGTTCTTC
many | TRBJ2-3 | NA | TRBV5-6 | CASSLLRGRDGGMTDTQYF | TGTGCCAGCAGCTTACTTCGGGGGCGCGACGGGGGGATGACAGATACGCAGTATTTT
NA | TRBJ1-3 | TRBD1 | TRBV25-1 | CASGTGDGNTIYF | TGTGCCAGCGGTACAGGGGACGGAAACACCATATATTTT
many | TRBJ2-7 | TRBD2 | TRBV20-1 | CSARPWERGDTYEQYF | TGCAGTGCTAGACCATGGGAGCGGGGGGACACCTACGAGCAGTACTTC
many | TRBJ2-5 | NA | TRBV10-3 | CAISEGQRETQYF | TGTGCCATCAGTGAAGGACAGCGGGAGACCCAGTACTTC
many | TRBJ2-1 | NA | TRBV10-3 | CAISGPDGEANEQFF | TGTGCCATCAGTGGACCGGACGGGGAGGCGAATGAGCAGTTCTTC
many | TRBJ1-2 | NA | TRBV5-1 | CASSLEGQRGYTF | TGCGCCAGCAGCTTGGAAGGACAAAGAGGCTACACCTTC
many | TRBJ1-1 | NA | TRBV20-1 | CSARSRGNTEAFF | TGCAGCGCTAGATCCAGGGGGAACACTGAAGCTTTCTTT
many | TRBJ1-1 | NA | TRBV20-1 | CSATLFWAKKNTEAFF | TGCAGTGCCACCCTTTTCTGGGCTAAGAAGAACACTGAAGCTTTCTTT